This entry describes one T cell receptor beta chain. There are many counts of this clone. Its antigen target is currently unknown. Nothing much larger sits one base from this clone, and base qualities are not available. This record belongs to a study of beta chain features in type 1 diabetes (dated by TCRdb to 2017 to 2018). The study in broad terms: No differences in mean age, gender distribution, total cell number or subset yield were found between patients and healthy donors. Across all samples, fewer than 130 million sorted cells were examined, and cell number per subset correlated strongly with RNA yield. The study compared the TCRB repertoires of sorted circulating CD4+ T cell subsets in recently diagnosed type 1 diabetes patients with those in matched healthy donors. Regulatory and stem cell-like memory subsets were isolated from only 8 patients and about eight healthy donors, whereas naive and central memory subsets came from all 30 or so donors. Broad study findings and their caveats: Sequencing cDNA rather than genomic DNA could over-represent highly expressing activated cells, although activation and CD3 levels did not differ between groups. Fewer insertions and more nucleotide deletions at VDJ recombination sites were observed in patients with type 1 diabetes, implying thymic rearrangement abnormalities. Shorter templates might be favored by PCR, yet because patient and control samples were amplified and corrected together, any such skew would affect both groups equally. A moderate but significant shortening of TCRB CDR3 length was observed in type 1 diabetes patients in all four CD4+ subsets. Because small numbers of individuals were included in the HLA sub-analyses, any influence of HLA type on TCRB rearrangement was left unresolved. Naive, central memory and regulatory TCRB repertoires appeared more similar among patients than among healthy donors.

For CDR1 and CDR2, the germline V gene lists MNHEY and SVGAGI. The CDR3 sequence holds 13 residues, the cysteine and phenylalanine included. Left in the record is the CDR3 DNA by itself, 39 bases read in frame from the first base. V is clipped by 2 bases and J by 7 bases, and the sequence between their germline boundaries is 12 bases long. A single peripheral blood draw of around 100 mL on average was collected from each donor into heparinised tubes. A BD FACSAria II and a panel including CD45RO, CCR7, CD25, CD127, CD95 and CD27 were used to sort naive, central memory, regulatory and stem cell-like memory CD4+ T cells. Every sorted population had a purity above 98%. PBMCs were isolated immediately by Lymphoprep density gradient centrifugation and stained directly without culture. So that batch effects would be minimized, each experiment stained and sorted samples in pairs, pairing one healthy donor with one patient.

The entire amount of isolated RNA was reverse transcribed using the High Capacity cDNA Reverse Transcription Kit, so the sequenced TCRB transcripts were expressed ones. Naive, central memory and regulatory T cell samples underwent deep immunoSEQ sequencing, averaging roughly 3.5 million total reads per sample. After sorted cells were lysed in RLT buffer, RNA was extracted with DNase-treated RNeasy Micro or Mini kits, with the choice depending on cell number. To prevent cross-contamination, every cell subset was processed on its own, while patient and healthy donor samples were processed together. Using the immunoSEQ multiplex PCR, TCRB sequences were amplified from cDNA into 87-bp fragments spanning the CDR3 region. Amplicons were sequenced on the Illumina HiSeq platform. Per the original workflow: PCR bias was computationally corrected using synthetic template baselines, reads within Hamming distance 2 were collapsed, and singletons that could not be merged were discarded. Reads were aligned against IMGT so that V, D and J genes, CDR3 length and insertions or deletions at six rearrangement sites could be assigned. Within each subset, clonotype counts were normalized to the number of sorted cells before true diversity and Gini coefficients were calculated with the tcR R package. Repertoire sharing was quantified using the overlap coefficient calculated on TCRB nucleotide sequences. TCRdb's version of the immuneACCESS table is confined to in-frame rearrangements and falls short of the full clone set. An unresolved V gene accounts for under half of the shortfall where checked; the remainder is of unknown origin. Clone size and the V and J calls come from that table; the DNA yielded D and trimming. The sample contains 200,000 to 250,000 clones, about 26% of them found a single time. The ten top clones hold 4% of the sample.

The specimen sequenced was central memory CD4+ T cells from blood. The chain is made from TRBV6-5 and TRBJ2-7; the D gene could be TRBD1 or TRBD2, each one agreeing over 5 bases. The source is a man aged 25-40 years in good health. CDR3 region: CASSYVGTGEQYF. In nucleotides, the sequence is TGTGCCAGCAGTTACGTGGGGACGGGTGAGCAGTACTTC.